The clone carrying this T cell receptor beta chain was counted many times. This sample was taken from a study of neurological immune-mediated disorders. After removal of 9 bases from V and 7 bases from J, the junction contained 9 bases not matched to a gene. Germline V lookup: CDR1 MNHEY, CDR2 SMNVEV (reference sequence). The CDR3 loop spans 13 amino acids. Each CDR3 protein gets one entry after TCRdb re-called the 5' RACE reads with MiXCR. The sample lists about 74,000 distinct CDR3 sequences, 5.2% occurring once. The origin of this receptor is a man aged 18 to 30 with multiple sclerosis. The chain is built from TRBV27 and TRBJ2-1; 7 bases agree with TRBD2. The specimen sequenced was PBMCs. For the CDR3, the DNA is TGTGCCAGGAGACTAGCTCAGGAAAATGAGCAGTTCTTC. Its protein is CARRLAQENEQFF.